The source of this TCR beta chain is a study of OX40 agonist ivuxolimab in advanced cancers. On the study more broadly: One patient with hepatocellular carcinoma and two with cutaneous melanoma, three in all, had partial responses. Study results and caveats: The 0.1-3.0 mg/kg partial responders had among the lowest clonal expansion. Also showing low normalized T-cell clonal expansion were some of the nonresponders.

CDR3 size: 15 residues. The V and J ends lost 5 bases and 3 bases respectively, with 14 bases between them. In germline, CDR1 is SGHAT, CDR2 FQNNGV. The method was immunoSEQ multiplex PCR; TCRdb's version includes in-frame clones alone and lacks a portion of them. This table holds around 79,000 clones, 80% to 95% found once. Regarding this clone: Its antigen is undetermined.

The receptor comes from an adult with an advanced solid tumor such as melanoma, head and neck, liver or kidney cancer. The chain recombines TRBV11-2 with TRBJ1-5; D possibly corresponds to TRBD1 (5 bases). The specimen comprised CD4+ or CD8+ T cells sorted from blood, sampled in a trial of the OX40 agonist ivuxolimab. The CDR3 nucleotides read TGTGCCAGCAGCGAGGCCGCGGGACTCAATCAGCCCCAGCATTTT. It yields the protein CASSEAAGLNQPQHF. Full variable domain (remainder filled in from reference TRBV11-2 and TRBJ1-5): EAGVAQSPRYKIIEKRQSVAFWCNPISGHATLYWYQQILGQGPKLLIQFQNNGVVDDSQLPKDRFSAERLKGVDSTLKIQPAKLEDSAVYLCASSEAAGLNQPQHFGDGTRLSIL.